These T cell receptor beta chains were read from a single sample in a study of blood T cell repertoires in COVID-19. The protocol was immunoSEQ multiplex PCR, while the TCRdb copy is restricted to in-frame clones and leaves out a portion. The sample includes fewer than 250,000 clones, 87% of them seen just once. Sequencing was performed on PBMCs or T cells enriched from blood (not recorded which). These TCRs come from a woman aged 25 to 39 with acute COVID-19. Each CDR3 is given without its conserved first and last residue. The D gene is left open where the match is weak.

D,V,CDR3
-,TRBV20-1,SARQGREAF
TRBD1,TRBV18,ASSPGSLGQGEYGYT
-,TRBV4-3,ASSQDLARGGGETQY
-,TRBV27,ASSLSQAYEQY
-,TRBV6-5,ASKHNRDANEKLF
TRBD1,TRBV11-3,ASSLLQGSPLH
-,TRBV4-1,ASSRRTVTNEKLF
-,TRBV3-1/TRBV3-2,ASSQDPGQFYEQY
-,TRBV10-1,ASSAGRVNQPQH
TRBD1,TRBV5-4,ASSSDRASGNTIY
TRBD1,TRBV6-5,ASRPYRGSNQPQH
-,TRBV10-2,ASSPQGYSGNTIY
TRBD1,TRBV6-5,ASQGTAGNTIY
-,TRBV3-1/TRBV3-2,ASSQYAAASSYNSPLH
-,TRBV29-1,SVLLRTSDGYT
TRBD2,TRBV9,ASGPTSEVFIQY
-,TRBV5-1,ASSLEITGNEQF
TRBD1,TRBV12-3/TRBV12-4,ASTKDRVYGYT
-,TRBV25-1,ASSAGANTEAF
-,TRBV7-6,ASSLERGGTGELF
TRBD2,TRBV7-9,ASSLGAGDAYEQY
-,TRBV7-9,ASSSISTGYEQY
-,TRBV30,AWSPQDGAYGYT
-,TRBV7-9,ASSLGQYGYT
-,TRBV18,ASSPAGYRVGLNTEAF
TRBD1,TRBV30,AWRTGVANYGYT